This T cell receptor (beta chain) stems from a study of blood T cell repertoires in COVID-19. Study information: There were acute and convalescent COVID-19 samples, and they came from the United States, Italy and Spain. T cells, B-cell-depleted T cells, or PBMCs provided the cDNA or gDNA that served as material.

Original methodology: Counts of nucleated cells, estimated from reference gene primer amplification, were obtained. Sequenced by immunoSEQ multiplex PCR; TCRdb stores in-frame clones only, minus some. The DNA gave D and trimming, while V, J and clone size come from that table. This table holds 200,000 to 250,000 clones, about 80% found once. Germline CDR1 is SEHNR and CDR2 is FQNEAQ (reference sequence). The CDR3 extends over 16 amino acids. V was clipped by 2 bases and J by 6 bases, with 17 bases between them. This chain uses TRBV7-9 with TRBJ2-1; D is perhaps TRBD2 (6 bases). Sequencing was carried out using peripheral blood. This receptor was taken from a man older than 75 with acute or convalescent COVID-19. CDR3 nucleotides: TGTGCCAGCAGCTTACGAGGGCGGGAAATCGCCAATGAGCAGTTCTTC. Translation: CASSLRGREIANEQFF.